This TCR beta chain was sequenced for a study of blood T cell repertoires in COVID-19. Across the study: Acute and convalescent COVID-19 samples came from the United States, Italy and Spain. T cells, B-cell-depleted T cells, or PBMCs supplied cDNA or gDNA.

This clone was detected only once. Methods used by the authors: Reference gene primer amplification gave nucleated cell count estimates. Only in-frame clones appear in the TCRdb table, and some are missing; sequencing was by immunoSEQ multiplex PCR. V and J calls and clone size are as listed in that table; D and trimming were resolved from the DNA. The profile shows 240,000 or so clones, about 81% of them singletons. The germline V gene has CDR1 SGHTA and CDR2 FQGTGA. V was trimmed by 4 bases and J by 5 bases, leaving 16 bases between them. The CDR3 is 15 residues long. The V call is TRBV7-3, the J call TRBJ2-3; tentatively, D is TRBD2 (6 bases). The clonotype comes from an older woman with active or convalescent COVID-19. Material: peripheral blood. CDR3: CASSSTGGGLDTQYF. In DNA, the CDR3 is TGTGCCAGCAGCTCCACCGGGGGAGGCCTAGATACGCAGTATTTT. The whole variable domain, filled in from reference TRBV7-3 and TRBJ2-3, reads GAGVSQTPSNKVTEKGKYVELRCDPISGHTALYWYRQSLGQGPEFLIYFQGTGAADDSGLPNDRFFAVRPEGSVSTLKIQRTERGDSAVYLCASSSTGGGLDTQYFGPGTRLTVL.